The TCR beta chain under discussion was sequenced for a study of metastatic and nonmetastatic thyroid tumors. Study as a whole: The comparison covered peripheral blood and tumor or nodule tissue in malignant and benign thyroid patients. Study-wide points: According to reports, the diversity of TCR beta was significantly higher in malignant thyroid tumors than in benign nodules, and this held in both blood and tumor samples.

Per the authors' pipeline: Variation in CDR3 across clinicopathological groups served as the basis for constructing a distant-metastasis classifier in papillary thyroid cancer. Via MiXCR, TCRdb re-called the PCR reads. TCRdb's processing, not the study's, gives the V and J calls here. The data show about 27,000 clones, 15% seen once. Every patient was untreated before thyroid surgery. CDR1 is MNHEY, CDR2 SMNVEV, per germline (reference sequence). This CDR3 has 15 amino acids. V was pared by 4 bases and J by 2 bases, with 13 bases between. This clone was observed a few times. Antigen unknown. Sequencing was carried out using blood. The chain recombines TRBV27 with TRBJ2-3, with D hard to call. The clonotype was recovered from a male donor with papillary thyroid cancer or a benign thyroid nodule (not recorded which). Some clones in this sample may be carry-over from other donors' samples. The CDR3 loop reads CASSWVAPPTDTQYF. Here the CDR3 DNA reads TGTGCCAGCAGTTGGGTGGCTCCCCCCACAGATACGCAGTATTTT.